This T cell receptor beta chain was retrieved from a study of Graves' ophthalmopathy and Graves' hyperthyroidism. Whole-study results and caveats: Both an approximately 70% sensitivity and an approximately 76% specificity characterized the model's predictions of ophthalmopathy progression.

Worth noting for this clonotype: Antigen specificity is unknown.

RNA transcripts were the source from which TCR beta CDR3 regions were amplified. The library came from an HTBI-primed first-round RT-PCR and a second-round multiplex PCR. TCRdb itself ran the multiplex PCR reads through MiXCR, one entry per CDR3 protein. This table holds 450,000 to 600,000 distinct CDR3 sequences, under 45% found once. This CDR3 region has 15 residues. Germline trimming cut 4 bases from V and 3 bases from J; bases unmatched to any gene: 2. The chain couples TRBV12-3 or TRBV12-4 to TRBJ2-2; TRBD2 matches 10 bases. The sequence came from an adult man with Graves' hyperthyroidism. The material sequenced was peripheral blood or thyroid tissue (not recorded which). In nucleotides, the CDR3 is TGTGCCAGCAGTTATCTAGCGGGAGACACCGGGGAGCTGTTTTTT. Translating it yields CASSYLAGDTGELFF.